This TCR beta chain originates from a study of blood T cell repertoires in COVID-19. Germline V lookup: CDR1 SGHNT, CDR2 YENEEA. The CDR3 is made up of 15 amino acids. The V gene end was trimmed by 5 bases and the J gene end by 8 bases; junction bases not matched to a gene: 14. Clones were read by immunoSEQ multiplex PCR, and TCRdb kept only the in-frame ones, dropping some. Counted here are some 180,000 clones, 80% occurring once; the ten biggest clones make up about an eighth. The V gene is TRBV11-3, the J gene TRBJ2-7, with TRBD1 identical over 8 bases. The sample comprised PBMCs or T cells enriched from blood (not recorded which). The source is a man between 60 and 75 years old who had been exposed to COVID-19. The CDR3 bases are TGTGCCAGCAGCCAAGGACAGGGAGTAGCCCACAAGCAGTACTTC. Encoded protein: CASSQGQGVAHKQYF.